This T cell receptor (beta chain) was recorded in a study of T cell responses to AZD1222 COVID-19 vaccine. Overall study results and limits: The breadth and depth of Spike-specific TCRs increased once two AZD1222 doses had been given. Donors skewed white British and female; clonal diversity was possibly underestimated. Just a handful of people given AZD1222 tested seropositive at baseline.

As concerns this clone: Its antigen is unidentified.

This CDR3 has 15 residues. CDR1 and CDR2 (germline): MDHEN, SYDVKM. V lost 4 bases and J lost 7, with 16 bases in between. The data were produced by immunoSEQ multiplex PCR, yet TCRdb's version contains in-frame clones alone and is incomplete. This sample has 200,000 or so clones, with roughly 92% found just once. This clonotype was sampled from an adult who received the AZD1222 COVID-19 vaccine. V and J are TRBV28 and TRBJ2-2, with D tentatively TRBD1 (6 bases). Sequences were derived from peripheral blood, sampled 28 days after the second AZD1222 dose. The CDR3: CASSSLDPQGGELFF. The CDR3 DNA reads TGTGCCAGCAGTTCCCTGGACCCACAGGGCGGGGAGCTGTTTTTT.